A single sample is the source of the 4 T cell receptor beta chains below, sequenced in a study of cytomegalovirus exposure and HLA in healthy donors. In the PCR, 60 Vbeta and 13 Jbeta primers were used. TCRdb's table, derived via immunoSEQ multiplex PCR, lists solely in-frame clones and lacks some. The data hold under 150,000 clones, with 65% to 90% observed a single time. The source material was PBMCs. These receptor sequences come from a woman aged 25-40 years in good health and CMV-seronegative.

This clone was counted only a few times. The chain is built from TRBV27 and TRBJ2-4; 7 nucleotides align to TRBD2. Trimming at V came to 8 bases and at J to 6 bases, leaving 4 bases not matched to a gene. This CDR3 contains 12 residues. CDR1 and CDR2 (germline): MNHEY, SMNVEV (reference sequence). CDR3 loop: CASGSSGNIQYF. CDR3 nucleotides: TGTGCCAGCGGGTCTAGCGGAAACATTCAGTACTTC.

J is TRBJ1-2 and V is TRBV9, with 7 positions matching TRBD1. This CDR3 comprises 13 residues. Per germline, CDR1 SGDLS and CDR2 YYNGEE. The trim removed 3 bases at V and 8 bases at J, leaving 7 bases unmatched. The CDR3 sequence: CASSATGVGGYTF. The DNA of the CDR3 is TGTGCCAGCAGCGCAACAGGGGTGGGAGGCTACACCTTC.

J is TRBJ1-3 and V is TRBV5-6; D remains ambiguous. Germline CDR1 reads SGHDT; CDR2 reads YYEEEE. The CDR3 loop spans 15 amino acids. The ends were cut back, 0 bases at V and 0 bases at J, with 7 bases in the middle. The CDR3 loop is CASSLVGSSGNTIYF. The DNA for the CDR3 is TGTGCCAGCAGCTTGGTGGGGAGCTCTGGAAACACCATATATTTT.

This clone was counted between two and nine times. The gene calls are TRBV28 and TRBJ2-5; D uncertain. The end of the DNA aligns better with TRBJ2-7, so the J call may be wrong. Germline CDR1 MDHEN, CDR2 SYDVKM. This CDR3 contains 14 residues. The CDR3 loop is CASSPSIPSYEQYF. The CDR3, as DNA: TGTGCCAGCAGTCCGTCCATACCTTCCTACGAGCAGTACTTC.